These 24 T cell receptor beta chains came from one sample sequenced in a study of cytomegalovirus exposure and HLA in healthy donors. The PCR was carried out with 60 Vbeta primers and 13 Jbeta primers. Clones were read by immunoSEQ multiplex PCR, and TCRdb kept only the in-frame ones, dropping some. The table includes 100,000 or so clones, roughly 15% detected once. The material sequenced was PBMCs. All receptors derive from a female donor in good health and CMV-seronegative.

The chain has TRBV7-2 and TRBJ2-5; perhaps TRBD1 as D (6 bases). The CDR3 sequence is 13 residues long. The V gene's germline CDR1 is SGHTA and CDR2 FQGNSA. V lost 5 bases and J lost 7, with 14 bases in between. CDR3 protein: CASSPKTGGTQYF. CDR3 sequence (DNA): TGTGCCAGCAGCCCCAAGACAGGAGGGACCCAGTACTTC.

The V and J genes are TRBV30 and TRBJ2-2, with 14 bases fitting TRBD2. The CDR3 loop spans 15 amino acids. Looked up from germline, CDR1 is GTSNPN and CDR2 is SVGIG (reference sequence). V lost 5 bases, J lost 6 bases, and 5 bases stayed unmatched. The CDR3, as DNA: TGTGCCTGGGGGACGGGACTAGCGGGGGCCGGGGAGCTGTTTTTT. It codes for CAWGTGLAGAGELFF.

The chain combines TRBV7-6 with TRBJ2-1; 9 bases line up with TRBD2. The V and J ends lost 6 bases and 6 bases, in that order; junction bases with no gene match: 12. This CDR3 contains 16 residues. The V gene's germline CDR1 is SGHVS and CDR2 FNYEAQ. CDR3 DNA: TGTGCCAGCAGTCAAGACGCGAGCGGGGGGTTCAATGAGCAGTTCTTC. Translated, it gives CASSQDASGGFNEQFF.

This clone was found a few times. The chain joins TRBV29-1 to TRBJ2-7, with 10 bases aligning to TRBD1. Unmatched junction bases numbered 12, after V lost 4 bases and J lost 6 bases. Germline V CDR1 and CDR2: SQVTM, ANQGSEA. The CDR3 loop spans 15 amino acids. The CDR3 bases are TGCAGCGTTGGGGGGCCGGGACAGGGGATGGGCGAGCAGTACTTC. Its translation is CSVGGPGQGMGEQYF.

This chain joins TRBV5-5 and TRBJ2-1, with a possible D match to TRBD2 (5 bases). Germline loops: CDR1 SGHKS, CDR2 YYEKEE (reference sequence). Trimming shortened V by 3 bases and J by 0 bases, and 13 bases separated the two germline ends. The CDR3 consists of 16 residues. The CDR3 sequence: CASSSRRGDSYNEQFF. DNA for the CDR3: TGTGCCAGCAGCTCACGCCGGGGTGACTCCTACAATGAGCAGTTCTTC.

The genes are TRBV5-4 and TRBJ2-7; 8 nucleotides agree with TRBD2. With V trimmed by 0 bases and J by 1 base, 6 bases remained unmatched. CDR3 length: 16 residues. From germline, CDR1 is SGHNT and CDR2 YYREEE (reference sequence). CDR3 nucleotides: TGTGCCAGCAGCTTGGCCGGGGGGGGGCGGTCCTACGAGCAGTACTTC. Translating gives CASSLAGGGRSYEQYF.

The chain has TRBV7-8 and TRBJ2-3; unclear D gene. Between the trimmed V and J ends, which lost 0 bases and 1 base, there was a span of 11 bases. CDR3 length: 16 residues. Germline V CDR1 and CDR2: SGHVS, FQNEAQ. The CDR3 loop reads CASSLAAPGGTDTQYF. The CDR3 coding sequence is TGTGCCAGCAGCTTAGCTGCCCCCGGTGGCACAGATACGCAGTATTTT.

This clone was seen a few times. This chain uses TRBV30 with TRBJ2-7, with 10 bases lining up with TRBD1. The CDR3 length is 14 residues. CDR1 is GTSNPN, CDR2 SVGIG, per germline (reference sequence). Losses at the gene ends were 3 bases for V and 2 bases for J; bases not matched to a gene: 4. The CDR3 bases are TGTGCCTGGAGCGCCGGGACAGGGGCCTACGAGCAGTACTTC. Its protein product is CAWSAGTGAYEQYF.

This clone was detected a few times. The V gene is TRBV9, the J gene TRBJ1-4; possibly TRBD1 for D (5 bases). The CDR3 consists of 14 residues. Germline values: CDR1 SGDLS, CDR2 YYNGEE. Trimming shortened V by 0 bases and J by 5 bases, and 8 bases separated the two germline ends. The CDR3 nucleotides are TGTGCCAGCAGCGTAGGGGACTGGAATGAAAAACTGTTTTTT. Its translation: CASSVGDWNEKLFF. The variable domain in full, with the rest retrieved from reference TRBV9 and TRBJ1-4, is DSGVTQTPKHLITATGQRVTLRCSPRSGDLSVYWYQQSLDQGLQFLIQYYNGEERAKGNILERFSAQQFPDLHSELNLSSLELGDSALYFCASSVGDWNEKLFFGSGTQLSVL.

This clone was recorded a few times. The chain carries TRBV5-1 and TRBJ2-7; TRBD1 is a possible D gene (6 bases). Deletions cut 0 bases from V and 2 bases from J, with 15 bases between. There are 16 residues in the CDR3. Germline lookup yields CDR1 SGHRS and CDR2 YFSETQ. The CDR3 coding sequence is TGCGCCAGCAGCTTGGGGGTAGGACAGCTGACCTACGAGCAGTACTTC. This codes for CASSLGVGQLTYEQYF.

The table lists this clone with a few counts. The chain recombines TRBV7-6 with TRBJ2-2; a possible D gene is TRBD2 (6 bases). The V gene lost 5 bases and the J gene lost 8 bases, with 15 bases spanning the gap. CDR1 is SGHVS and CDR2 is FNYEAQ in the germline V gene. CDR3 size: 14 residues. This chain's CDR3 is CASSPRLVSGELFF. The CDR3 DNA reads as TGTGCCAGCAGCCCCCGACTAGTTTCTGGGGAGCTGTTTTTT.

V usage is TRBV25-1 and J usage is TRBJ1-4; 10 positions agree with TRBD1. Trimming removed 6 bases from V and 8 bases from J; junction bases left unmatched: 9. The CDR3 is made up of 15 amino acids. Germline assignment: CDR1 MGHDK and CDR2 SYGVNS. For the CDR3, the DNA is TGTGCCAGCAGAATTGACAGGGGGCAGGGGGAAAAACTGTTTTTT. This codes for CASRIDRGQGEKLFF.

This sequence joins TRBV7-2 and TRBJ2-3; 7 bases fit TRBD2. The V gene end was trimmed by 4 bases and the J gene end by 2 bases; junction bases not matched to a gene: 3. The length of the CDR3 is 14 residues. CDR1 is SGHTA, CDR2 FQGNSA, per germline. The CDR3 DNA reads as TGTGCCAGCAGCTCGGGGGGAACCACAGATACGCAGTATTTT. Amino acid sequence: CASSSGGTTDTQYF.

The gene calls are TRBV6-4 and TRBJ2-3; 8 positions match TRBD2. The CDR3 length is 16 residues. Germline-derived CDR1 and CDR2 are MRHNA and SNTAGT. Germline trimming cut 0 bases from V and 2 bases from J; bases unmatched to any gene: 4. This chain's CDR3 is CASSDSSGGVTDTQYF. The DNA of the CDR3 is TGTGCCAGCAGTGACTCGAGCGGGGGAGTCACAGATACGCAGTATTTT.

The V and J genes are TRBV5-6 and TRBJ1-3, with D uncertain. Deletions cut 3 bases from V and 0 bases from J, with 4 bases between. Germline assignment: CDR1 SGHDT and CDR2 YYEEEE. The CDR3 length is 13 residues. This chain's CDR3 is CASSSLSGNTIYF. The CDR3 nucleotides are TGTGCCAGCAGCTCCCTCTCTGGAAACACCATATATTTT.

This clone was detected only a few times. J is TRBJ1-5 and V is TRBV12-5; tentatively, D is TRBD1 (5 bases). The V and J ends lost 1 base and 7 bases respectively, with 14 bases between them. The germline V gene has CDR1 LGHNT and CDR2 FRNRAP. This CDR3 region has 15 residues. CDR3 DNA sequence: TGTGCTAGTGGTTTGGGGCAGGGTACGTGGCAGCCCCAGCATTTT. As protein: CASGLGQGTWQPQHF.

This clone was seen a single time. For the CDR3, the DNA is TGTGCCAGCAGCTCTGGAGGGGTCCCAGATACGCAGTATTTT. Encoded protein: CASSSGGVPDTQYF. The gene calls are TRBV7-2 and TRBJ2-3, with D possibly TRBD2 on 6 matching bases. This CDR3 contains 14 residues. Germline CDR1 and CDR2: SGHTA and FQGNSA. V lost 4 bases and J 4 bases, leaving 12 bases between the germline ends.

This clone has more than one count but fewer than ten. The chain recombines TRBV4-2 with TRBJ2-7, with a tentative D call TRBD2 (5 bases). This CDR3 is built from 13 residues. The V end was cut by 4 bases, the J end by 2 bases, with 9 bases between. Germline lookup yields CDR1 LGHNA and CDR2 YNFKEQ. The CDR3 protein is CASSRGQTYEQYF. The CDR3 DNA reads as TGTGCCAGCAGCCGCGGGCAGACCTACGAGCAGTACTTC.

This clone was recorded a few times. This sequence joins TRBV5-4 and TRBJ2-7; no clear D gene. V lost 7 bases, J lost 0 bases, and 20 bases lay in between. Germline V gives CDR1 SGHNT, CDR2 YYREEE (reference sequence). This CDR3 region has 16 residues. The CDR3 sequence: CASGSHPTRHSYEQYF. The CDR3 region has the DNA TGTGCCAGCGGGTCGCATCCGACAAGACACTCCTACGAGCAGTACTTC.

The V and J genes are TRBV7-3 and TRBJ1-2; TRBD1 matches at 9 bases. Germline loops: CDR1 SGHTA, CDR2 FQGTGA. This CDR3 contains 14 residues. The V and J ends lost 2 bases and 4 bases, in that order; junction bases with no gene match: 2. CDR3 coding DNA: TGTGCCAGCAGCTTAGGGGACAGGGCCTATGGCTACACCTTC. It translates to CASSLGDRAYGYTF.

The rearrangement links TRBV29-1 to TRBJ2-5, with a weak D call TRBD2 (5 bases). Germline CDR1 SQVTM, CDR2 ANQGSEA. The CDR3 spans 12 residues. V was cut by 4 bases and J by 2 bases, with 8 bases left in between. This CDR3 reads CSVAAVQETQYF. CDR3 sequence (DNA): TGCAGCGTTGCAGCGGTACAAGAGACCCAGTACTTC. The full variable domain, its missing parts supplied by reference TRBV29-1 and TRBJ2-5, is SAVISQKPSRDICQRGTSLTIQCQVDSQVTMMFWYRQQPGQSLTLIATANQGSEATYESGFVIDKFPISRPNLTFSTLTVSNMSPEDSSIYLCSVAAVQETQYFGPGTRLLVL.

This clone was observed a few times. This rearrangement joins TRBV27 to TRBJ2-6, with D possibly TRBD2 on 5 matching bases. Trimming cost V 2 bases and J 0 bases, with 5 bases left between them. This CDR3 is built from 15 residues. CDR1 is MNHEY and CDR2 is SMNVEV in the germline V gene (reference sequence). This chain's CDR3 is CASSLAGSGANVLTF. The DNA of the CDR3 is TGTGCCAGCAGTTTAGCGGGCTCTGGGGCCAACGTCCTGACTTTC.

This clone has just a few counts. The chain couples TRBV11-2 to TRBJ1-4; D gene uncertain. CDR1 is SGHAT, CDR2 FQNNGV, per germline. Between the trimmed V and J ends, which lost 4 bases and 0 bases, there was a span of 6 bases. The CDR3 sequence is 14 residues long. The CDR3 spells CASSSFTTNEKLFF. In DNA form, the CDR3 reads TGTGCCAGCAGCTCCTTTACAACTAATGAAAAACTGTTTTTT.

The chain combines TRBV20-1 with TRBJ1-5; D is uncertain. Germline CDR1 is DFQATT and CDR2 is SNEGSKA (reference sequence). This CDR3 comprises 11 residues. V was shortened by 6 bases and J by 4 bases, with 7 bases between the two germline ends. The CDR3 sequence: CSASINQPQHF. CDR3 DNA sequence: TGCAGTGCCTCTATAAATCAGCCCCAGCATTTT.